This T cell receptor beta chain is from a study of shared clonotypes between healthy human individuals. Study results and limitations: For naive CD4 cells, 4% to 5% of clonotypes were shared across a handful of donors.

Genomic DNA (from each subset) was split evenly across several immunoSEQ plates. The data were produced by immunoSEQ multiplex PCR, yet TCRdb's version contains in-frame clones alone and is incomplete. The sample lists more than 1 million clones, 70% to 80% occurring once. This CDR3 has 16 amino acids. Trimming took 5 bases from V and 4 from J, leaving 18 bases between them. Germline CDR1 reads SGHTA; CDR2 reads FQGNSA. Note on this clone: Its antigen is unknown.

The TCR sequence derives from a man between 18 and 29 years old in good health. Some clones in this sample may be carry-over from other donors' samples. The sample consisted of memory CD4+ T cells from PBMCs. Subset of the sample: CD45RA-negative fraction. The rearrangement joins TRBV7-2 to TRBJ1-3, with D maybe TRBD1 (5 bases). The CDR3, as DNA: TGTGCCAGCAGCCCCCAGGGTGTGGCCTCGGGAAACACCATATATTTT. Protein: CASSPQGVASGNTIYF.